This T cell receptor (beta chain) was documented in a study of T-cell reconstitution after alpha-beta-depleted transplantation in children. As it was prepared, the TCRbeta library received unique molecular identifiers. TCRdb analysed the PCR reads with MiXCR anew, one entry per CDR3 protein. This sample has around 270,000 distinct CDR3 sequences, with roughly a tenth found just once. General study findings and limits: The origin of alpha-beta T cells about two months after transplant was reportedly several hundred expanded graft clones. A year post-transplant, T-cell counts and diversity derived mostly from newly produced T cells.

This clonotype has ten or more counts. Its antigen is not known. V was trimmed by 5 bases and J by 1 base, leaving 12 bases between them. Germline V gene data show CDR1 as LGHDT and CDR2 as YNNKEL (reference sequence). The CDR3 covers 15 residues. The chain carries TRBV3-1 and TRBJ2-1; D is unresolved. The receptor's source is a boy under two years old with acute myeloid leukemia, due to receive a stem cell transplant. This specimen consisted of PBMCs, obtained before TCRalphabeta/CD19-depleted stem cell transplant. The DNA for the CDR3 is TGTGCCAGCAGCAATCCAAGATCTTCCTACAATGAGCAGTTCTTC. It yields the protein CASSNPRSSYNEQFF.